This TCR beta chain was sequenced in a study of blood T cells in healthy people across ages. The CDR3 contains 14 residues. Study results and caveats: Comparison with aged donors showed that long-lived donors had more naive CD4+ cells and higher diversity. Diversity of TCR beta correlated strongly with naive T cell percentage. Per million T cells, TCR beta diversity dropped roughly linearly as age increased. Reliance upon unsorted PBMCs precluded definitive naive versus antigen-experienced comparison.

For this clonotype: Its target is not known. The junction and the germline gene differ at one end; a read error may be behind it.

Using a J-beta primer mix together with a sample-barcoded 5' primer, a second PCR was run for 7 to 11 cycles. TCRdb reprocessed the 5' RACE reads via MiXCR and lists one record per CDR3 protein. The sample holds 650,000 to 800,000 distinct CDR3 sequences, approximately 48% seen once. The specimen was blood. The TCR was taken from a man aged 60 to 75 in good health. The rearrangement links TRBV12-3 or TRBV12-4 to TRBJ2-1, with a possible D match to TRBD1 (5 bases). The CDR3: CVSSSQGSLDEQFF. The CDR3 DNA reads as TGTGTCAGCAGTTCCCAGGGCTCACTCGATGAGCAGTTCTTC.